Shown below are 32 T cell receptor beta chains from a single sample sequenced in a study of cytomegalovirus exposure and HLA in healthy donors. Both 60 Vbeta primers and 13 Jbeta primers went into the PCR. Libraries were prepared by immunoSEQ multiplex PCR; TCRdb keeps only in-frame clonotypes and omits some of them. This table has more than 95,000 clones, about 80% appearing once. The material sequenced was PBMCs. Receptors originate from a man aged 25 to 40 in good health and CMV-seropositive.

The CDR3 region is CASSLHGAQQPQHF. The CDR3 DNA reads as TGTGCCAGCAGTCTACATGGGGCTCAACAGCCCCAGCATTTT. The chain links TRBV6-5 to TRBJ1-5; a weak D match, TRBD1 (5 bases). This CDR3 contains 14 residues. V lost 5 bases to trimming and J lost 7 bases, with 15 bases between them. Germline CDR1 and CDR2: MNHEY and SVGAGI.

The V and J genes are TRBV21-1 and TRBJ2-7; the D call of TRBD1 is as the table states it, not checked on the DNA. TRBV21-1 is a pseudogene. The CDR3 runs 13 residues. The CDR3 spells CASSNQAPYEQYF. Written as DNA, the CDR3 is TGTGCCAGCAGCAATCAGGCTCCCTACGAGCAGTACTTC.

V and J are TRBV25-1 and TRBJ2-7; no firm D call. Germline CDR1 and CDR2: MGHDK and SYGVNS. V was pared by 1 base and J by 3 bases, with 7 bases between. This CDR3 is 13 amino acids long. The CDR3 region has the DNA TGTGCCAGCAGTGAATTTTCCAGCTACGAGCAGTACTTC. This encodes CASSEFSSYEQYF.

CDR3 amino acids: CASSRIQGQGSGELFF. The CDR3, as DNA: TGCGCCAGCAGCCGTATCCAGGGACAGGGATCCGGGGAGCTGTTTTTT. This chain links TRBV4-1 with TRBJ2-2; 9 positions match TRBD1. The CDR3 is made up of 16 amino acids. CDR1 and CDR2 from the germline V gene are MGHRA and YSYEKL. Trimming removed 4 bases from V and 6 bases from J; junction bases left unmatched: 9.

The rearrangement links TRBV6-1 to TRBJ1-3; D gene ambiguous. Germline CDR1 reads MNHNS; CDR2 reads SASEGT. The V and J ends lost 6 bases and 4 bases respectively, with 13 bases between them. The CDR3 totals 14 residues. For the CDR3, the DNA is TGTGCCAGCAGGCAGGCGGGCTTGGGAAACACCATATATTTT. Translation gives CASRQAGLGNTIYF.

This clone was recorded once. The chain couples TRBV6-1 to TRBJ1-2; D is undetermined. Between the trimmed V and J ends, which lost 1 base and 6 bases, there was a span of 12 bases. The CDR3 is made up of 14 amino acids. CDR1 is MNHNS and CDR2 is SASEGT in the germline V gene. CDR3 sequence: CASSEDPGEHGYTF. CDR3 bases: TGTGCCAGCAGTGAAGATCCCGGAGAGCATGGCTACACCTTC.

CDR3 region: CACGTGAAFDSPLHF. Written as DNA, the CDR3 is TGTGCCTGTGGGACAGGGGCCGCTTTTGATTCACCCCTCCACTTT. The J gene is TRBJ1-6, the V gene TRBV30; 10 nucleotides align to TRBD1. This CDR3 spans 15 amino acids. V lost 6 bases and J lost 8; bases outside the gene matches: 10. Looked up from germline, CDR1 is GTSNPN and CDR2 is SVGIG (reference sequence).

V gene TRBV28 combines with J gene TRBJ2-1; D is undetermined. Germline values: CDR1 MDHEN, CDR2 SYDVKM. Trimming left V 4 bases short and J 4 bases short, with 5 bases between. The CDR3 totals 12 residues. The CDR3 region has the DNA TGTGCCAGCAGTTCGCGTTACAATGAGCAGTTCTTC. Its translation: CASSSRYNEQFF.

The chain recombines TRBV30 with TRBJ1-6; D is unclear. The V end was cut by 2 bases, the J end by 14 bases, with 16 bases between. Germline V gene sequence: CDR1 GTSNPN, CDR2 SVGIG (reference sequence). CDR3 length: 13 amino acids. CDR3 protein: CAWSPTTTWALHF. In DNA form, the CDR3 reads TGTGCCTGGAGTCCTACTACAACTTGGGCCCTCCACTTT.

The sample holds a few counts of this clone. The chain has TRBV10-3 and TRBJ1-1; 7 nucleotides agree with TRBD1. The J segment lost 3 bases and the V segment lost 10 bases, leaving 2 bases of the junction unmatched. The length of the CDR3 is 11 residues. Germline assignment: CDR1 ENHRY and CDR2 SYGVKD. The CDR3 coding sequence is TGTGCCACCCAGGGGGACACTGAAGCTTTCTTT. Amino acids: CATQGDTEAFF.

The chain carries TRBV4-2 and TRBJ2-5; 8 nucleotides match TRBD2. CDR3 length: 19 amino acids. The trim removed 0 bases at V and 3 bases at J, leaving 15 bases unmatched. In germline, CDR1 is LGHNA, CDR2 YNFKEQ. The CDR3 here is CASSQDLGVRRGDEETQYF. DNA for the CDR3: TGTGCCAGCAGCCAAGATCTGGGGGTGAGGCGGGGGGACGAAGAGACCCAGTACTTC.

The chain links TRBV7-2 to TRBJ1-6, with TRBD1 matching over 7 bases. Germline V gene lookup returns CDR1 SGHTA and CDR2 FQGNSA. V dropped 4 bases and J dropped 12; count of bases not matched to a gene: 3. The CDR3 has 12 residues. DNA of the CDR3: TGTGCCAGCAGCTGGCCAGGGGGACCCCTCCACTTT. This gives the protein CASSWPGGPLHF.

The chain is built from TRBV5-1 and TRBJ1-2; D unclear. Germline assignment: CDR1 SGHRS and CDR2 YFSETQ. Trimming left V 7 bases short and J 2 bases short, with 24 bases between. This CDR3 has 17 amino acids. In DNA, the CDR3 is TGCGCCAGCTCTAAAAACCCTATGGAGGGATGGAACTATGGCTACACCTTC. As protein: CASSKNPMEGWNYGYTF.

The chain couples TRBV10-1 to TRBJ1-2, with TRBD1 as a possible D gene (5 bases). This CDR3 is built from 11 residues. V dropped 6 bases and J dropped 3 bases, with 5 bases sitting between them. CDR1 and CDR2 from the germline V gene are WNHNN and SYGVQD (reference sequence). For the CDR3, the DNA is TGCGCCAGCAGGACAGACTATGGCTACACCTTC. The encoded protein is CASRTDYGYTF.

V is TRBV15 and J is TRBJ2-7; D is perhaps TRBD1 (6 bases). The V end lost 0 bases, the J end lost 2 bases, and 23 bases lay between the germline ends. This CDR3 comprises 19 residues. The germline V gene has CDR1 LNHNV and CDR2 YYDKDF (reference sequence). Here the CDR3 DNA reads TGTGCCACCAGCAGAGATCGACCCCCGAATTGGGGGCGAGCCTACGAGCAGTACTTC. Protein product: CATSRDRPPNWGRAYEQYF.

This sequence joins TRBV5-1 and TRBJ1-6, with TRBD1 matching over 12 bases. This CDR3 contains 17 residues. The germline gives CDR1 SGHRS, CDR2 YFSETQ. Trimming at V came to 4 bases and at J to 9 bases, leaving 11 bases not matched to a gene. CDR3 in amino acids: CASSEQPGQGAASPLHF. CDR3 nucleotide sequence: TGCGCCAGCAGCGAGCAACCGGGACAGGGGGCGGCTTCACCCCTCCACTTT.

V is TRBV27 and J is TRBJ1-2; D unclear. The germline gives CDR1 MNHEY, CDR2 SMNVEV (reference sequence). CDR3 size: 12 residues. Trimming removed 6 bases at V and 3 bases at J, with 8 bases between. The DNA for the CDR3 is TGTGCCAGCAGGAAAGAGGACTATGGCTACACCTTC. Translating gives CASRKEDYGYTF.

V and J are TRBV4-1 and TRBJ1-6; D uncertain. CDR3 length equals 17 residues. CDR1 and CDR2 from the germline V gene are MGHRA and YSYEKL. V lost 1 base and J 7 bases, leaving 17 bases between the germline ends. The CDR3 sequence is CASSQVLLGEPNSPLHF. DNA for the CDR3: TGCGCCAGCAGCCAAGTGCTGCTGGGAGAGCCGAATTCACCCCTCCACTTT.

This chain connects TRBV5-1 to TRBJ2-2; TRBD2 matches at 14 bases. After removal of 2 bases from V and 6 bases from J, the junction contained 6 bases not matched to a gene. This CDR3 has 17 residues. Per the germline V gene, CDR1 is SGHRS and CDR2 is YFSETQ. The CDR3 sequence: CASSFRTSGGTPGELFF. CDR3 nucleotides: TGCGCCAGCAGCTTCCGGACTAGCGGGGGGACACCCGGGGAGCTGTTTTTT.

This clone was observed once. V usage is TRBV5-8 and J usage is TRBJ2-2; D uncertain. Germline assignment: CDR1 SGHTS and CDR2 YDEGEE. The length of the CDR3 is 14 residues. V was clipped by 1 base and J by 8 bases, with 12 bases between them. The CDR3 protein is CASSLTDIWGELFF. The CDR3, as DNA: TGTGCCAGCAGCTTGACAGACATATGGGGGGAGCTGTTTTTT. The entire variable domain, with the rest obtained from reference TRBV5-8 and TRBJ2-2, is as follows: EAGVTQSPTHLIKTRGQQATLRCSPISGHTSVYWYQQALGLGLQFLLWYDEGEERNRGNFPPRFSGRQFPNYSSELNVNALELEDSALYLCASSLTDIWGELFFGEGSRLTVL.

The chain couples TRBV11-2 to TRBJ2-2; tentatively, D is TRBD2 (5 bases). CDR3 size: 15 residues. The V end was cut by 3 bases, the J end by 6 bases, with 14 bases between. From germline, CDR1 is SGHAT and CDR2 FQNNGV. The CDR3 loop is CASSFLILAAGELFF. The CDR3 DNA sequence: TGTGCCAGCAGCTTTCTCATTCTAGCTGCCGGGGAGCTGTTTTTT.

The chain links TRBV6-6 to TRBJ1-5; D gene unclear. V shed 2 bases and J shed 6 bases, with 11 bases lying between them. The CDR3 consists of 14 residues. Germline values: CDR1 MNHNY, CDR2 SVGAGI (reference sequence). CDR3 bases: TGTGCCAGCAGTTACGGCGAGGGAGGTCAGCCCCAGCATTTT. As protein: CASSYGEGGQPQHF.

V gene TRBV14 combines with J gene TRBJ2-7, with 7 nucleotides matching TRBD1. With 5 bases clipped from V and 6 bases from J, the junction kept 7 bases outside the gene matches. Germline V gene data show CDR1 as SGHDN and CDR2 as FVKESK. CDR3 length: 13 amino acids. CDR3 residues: CASSGTVGSEQYF. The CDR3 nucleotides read TGTGCCAGCAGCGGGACAGTGGGATCCGAGCAGTACTTC.

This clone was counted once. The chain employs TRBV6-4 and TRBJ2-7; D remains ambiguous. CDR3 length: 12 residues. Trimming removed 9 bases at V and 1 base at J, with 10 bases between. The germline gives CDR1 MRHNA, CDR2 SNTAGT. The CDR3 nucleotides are TGTGCCAGTCGAATCTATTCCTACGAGCAGTACTTC. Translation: CASRIYSYEQYF.

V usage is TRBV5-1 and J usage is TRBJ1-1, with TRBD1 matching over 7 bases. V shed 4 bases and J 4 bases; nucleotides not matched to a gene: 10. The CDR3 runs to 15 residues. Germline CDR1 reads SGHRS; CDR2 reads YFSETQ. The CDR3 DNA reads TGCGCCAGCAGCCACGGATCGGACAGGCCCACTGAAGCTTTCTTT. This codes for CASSHGSDRPTEAFF.

The CDR3 DNA is TGTGCCAGCAGGACGGGAACTTACAATGAGCAGTTCTTC. Residues: CASRTGTYNEQFF. V usage is TRBV6-5 and J usage is TRBJ2-1; maybe TRBD2 (5 bases). V was shortened by 6 bases and J by 4 bases, with 10 bases between the two germline ends. The germline V gene encodes CDR1 MNHEY and CDR2 SVGAGI. This CDR3 spans 13 amino acids.

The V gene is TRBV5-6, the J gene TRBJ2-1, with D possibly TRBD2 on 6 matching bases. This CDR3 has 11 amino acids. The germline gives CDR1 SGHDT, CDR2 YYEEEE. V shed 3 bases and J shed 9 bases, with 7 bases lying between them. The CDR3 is CASSSGVEQFF. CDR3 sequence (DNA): TGTGCCAGCAGCTCGGGGGTTGAGCAGTTCTTC. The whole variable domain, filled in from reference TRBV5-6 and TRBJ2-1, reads DAGVTQSPTHLIKTRGQQVTLRCSPKSGHDTVSWYQQALGQGPQFIFQYYEEEERQRGNFPDRFSGHQFPNYSSELNVNALLLGDSALYLCASSSGVEQFFGPGTRLTVL.

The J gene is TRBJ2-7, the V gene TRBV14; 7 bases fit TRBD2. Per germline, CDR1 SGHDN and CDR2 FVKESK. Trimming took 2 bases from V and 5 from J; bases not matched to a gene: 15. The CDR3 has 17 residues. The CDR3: CASSQWEGRFGTDEQYF. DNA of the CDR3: TGTGCCAGCAGCCAATGGGAGGGGAGATTCGGTACCGACGAGCAGTACTTC.

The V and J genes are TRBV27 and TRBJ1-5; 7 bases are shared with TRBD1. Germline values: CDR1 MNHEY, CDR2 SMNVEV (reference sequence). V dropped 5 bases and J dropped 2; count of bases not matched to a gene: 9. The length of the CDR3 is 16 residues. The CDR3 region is CASSARQGRGNQPQHF. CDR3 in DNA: TGTGCCAGCAGTGCCCGACAGGGAAGGGGCAATCAGCCCCAGCATTTT.

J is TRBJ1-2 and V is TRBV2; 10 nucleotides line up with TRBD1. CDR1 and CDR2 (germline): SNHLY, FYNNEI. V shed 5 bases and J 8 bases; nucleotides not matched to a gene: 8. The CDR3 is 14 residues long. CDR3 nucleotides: TGTGCCAGCAGTCTCGGGACAGGGGTGCGCGGCTACACCTTC. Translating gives CASSLGTGVRGYTF.

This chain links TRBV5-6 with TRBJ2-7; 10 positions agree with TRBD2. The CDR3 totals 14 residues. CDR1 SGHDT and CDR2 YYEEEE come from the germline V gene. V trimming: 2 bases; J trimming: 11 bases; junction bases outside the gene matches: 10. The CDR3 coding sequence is TGTGCCAGCAGCTTTCTAGCGGGGGAGACACTCAAGTACTTC. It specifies CASSFLAGETLKYF. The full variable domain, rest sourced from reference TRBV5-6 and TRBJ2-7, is DAGVTQSPTHLIKTRGQQVTLRCSPKSGHDTVSWYQQALGQGPQFIFQYYEEEERQRGNFPDRFSGHQFPNYSSELNVNALLLGDSALYLCASSFLAGETLKYFGPGTRLTVT.

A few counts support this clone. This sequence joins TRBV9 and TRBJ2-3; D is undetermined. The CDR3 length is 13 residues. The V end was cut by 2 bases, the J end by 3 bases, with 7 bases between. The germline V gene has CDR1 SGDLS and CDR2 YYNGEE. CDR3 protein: CASSVLDTDTQYF. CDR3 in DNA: TGTGCCAGCAGCGTGCTAGATACAGATACGCAGTATTTT.